This TCR beta chain was sequenced for a study of blood T cells in healthy people across ages. General study results and limits: Unsorted PBMCs ruled out conclusive naive versus antigen-experienced comparison.

This clonotype was picked up a small number of times. Its antigen remains unknown. Through a sample-barcoded 5' primer and a J-beta primer mix, a second PCR was run for roughly 6 to 12 cycles. Each CDR3 protein gets one entry after TCRdb re-called the 5' RACE reads with MiXCR. The sample lists hundreds of thousands of distinct CDR3 sequences; around 24% were seen once. The CDR3 covers 13 residues. Trimming stripped 6 bases from V and 1 base from J, with 10 bases between. The V gene's germline CDR1 is KGHSH and CDR2 LQKENI. The sample also formed part of further work on T cells of mothers and their children. That publication notes: With the M1S primer of the second PCR, sample barcodes and 2-4 random nucleotides were added. Related and unrelated pairs show similar shaping of TCR recombination output by thymic selection. Compared with unrelated pairs, related mother-child pairs had slightly higher, non-significant overlap.

This clonotype was sampled from a boy aged 10-17 years in good health. This chain joins TRBV18 and TRBJ2-7; D gene ambiguous. The specimen sequenced was blood. The CDR3 DNA sequence: TGTGCCAGCTCGTCCGAGGAATCCTACGAGCAGTACTTC. Protein product: CASSSEESYEQYF.